The 16 T cell receptor beta chains presented below share a single source sample, sequenced in a study of Graves' ophthalmopathy and Graves' hyperthyroidism. From RNA, the CDR3 regions of TCR beta chains were amplified and sequenced. The workflow started with a first-round RT-PCR run with HTBI primers and then moved on to a second-round multiplex PCR. TCRdb re-derived calls from the multiplex PCR reads in MiXCR, one entry per CDR3 protein. The sample records 740,000 or so distinct CDR3 sequences, roughly 40% being singletons. Sequenced material: peripheral blood. The receptors originated from an adult man with Graves' ophthalmopathy.

This clonotype was seen ten or more times. This rearrangement joins TRBV7-9 to TRBJ1-1, with D unclear. This CDR3 comprises 14 residues. Germline-derived CDR1 and CDR2 are SEHNR and FQNEAQ (reference sequence). V lost 0 bases to trimming and J lost 11 bases, with 16 bases between them. CDR3 sequence reads: CASSLAEIEGTAFF. CDR3 coding DNA: TGTGCCAGCAGCTTAGCGGAGATAGAGGGTACGGCTTTCTTT.

The chain links TRBV29-1 to TRBJ2-2; D is unclear. CDR1 and CDR2 (germline): SQVTM, ANQGSEA. The CDR3 covers 13 residues. Trimming removed 3 bases from V and 4 bases from J, with 9 bases in between. The CDR3 loop is CSVDRVATGELFF. The CDR3 region has the DNA TGCAGCGTTGATCGGGTGGCCACCGGGGAGCTGTTTTTT.

Many counts were recorded for this clonotype. The rearrangement joins TRBV7-3 to TRBJ1-6; D unclear. Germline CDR1 SGHTA, CDR2 FQGTGA. The CDR3 runs 17 residues. V lost 6 bases, J lost 8 bases, and 23 bases lay in between. The CDR3 is CASRGLFTALGYSPLHF. DNA of the CDR3: TGTGCCAGCAGAGGGCTATTTACCGCGCTCGGATATTCACCCCTCCACTTT.

This clonotype was picked up many times. The chain couples TRBV10-3 to TRBJ2-7; D not resolved. This CDR3 region has 12 residues. The V gene lost 9 bases and the J gene lost 3 bases, with 12 bases spanning the gap. Germline CDR1 reads ENHRY; CDR2 reads SYGVKD. The CDR3 is CAISAASYEQYF. As DNA, the CDR3 is TGTGCCATTTCAGCAGCGAGCTACGAGCAGTACTTC.

The genes are TRBV25-1 and TRBJ1-5; maybe TRBD1 (6 bases). V was shortened by 7 bases and J by 1 base, with 11 bases between the two germline ends. Germline values: CDR1 MGHDK, CDR2 SYGVNS. CDR3 length equals 14 residues. The CDR3 coding sequence is TGTGCCAGCATACCTCAGGGGAGCAATCAGCCCCAGCATTTT. Translating it yields CASIPQGSNQPQHF.

This clonotype was seen more than once but under ten times. This sequence joins TRBV5-6 and TRBJ1-5; tentative D call: TRBD1 (6 bases). CDR3 size: 15 residues. Germline V gives CDR1 SGHDT, CDR2 YYEEEE. V lost 4 bases to trimming and J lost 6 bases, with 17 bases between them. The CDR3 is CASSGGTFQLQPQHF. Here the CDR3 DNA reads TGTGCCAGCAGCGGAGGGACATTCCAGCTTCAGCCCCAGCATTTT.

This clonotype has a handful of counts. The chain employs TRBV12-3 or TRBV12-4 and TRBJ1-4, with TRBD1 as a possible D gene (6 bases). The length of the CDR3 is 15 residues. The V end lost 6 bases, the J end lost 4 bases, and 15 bases lay between the germline ends. The CDR3 DNA reads as TGTGCCAGCAGGGGCCGCGGACAGTTTAATGAAAAACTGTTTTTT. Encoded protein: CASRGRGQFNEKLFF.

This clonotype occurred many times. V and J are TRBV20-1 and TRBJ1-5; D is undetermined. CDR1 is DFQATT and CDR2 is SNEGSKA in the germline V gene (reference sequence). Trimming left V 6 bases short and J 2 bases short, with 11 bases between. The CDR3 is 13 amino acids. The CDR3: CSAFLMGNQPQHF. The CDR3 nucleotides are TGCAGTGCCTTCCTTATGGGCAATCAGCCCCAGCATTTT.

V and J are TRBV10-3 and TRBJ1-2; D ambiguous. CDR3 size: 11 residues. The V end lost 5 bases, the J end lost 4 bases, and 5 bases lay between the germline ends. Germline-derived CDR1 and CDR2 are ENHRY and SYGVKD. The CDR3 DNA sequence: TGTGCCATCAGTTACAGCTATGGCTACACCTTC. Its protein is CAISYSYGYTF.

The chain employs TRBV30 and TRBJ1-2; tentative D call: TRBD1 (5 bases). Germline CDR1 reads GTSNPN; CDR2 reads SVGIG (reference sequence). The length of the CDR3 is 11 residues. The V and J ends lost 4 bases and 5 bases respectively, with 8 bases between them. The CDR3: CAWTGYYGYTF. The CDR3 DNA follows: TGTGCCTGGACAGGGTATTATGGCTACACCTTC.

Regarding this clonotype: Its ends do not fully match the called genes, so a read error is possible. V is TRBV10-2 and J is TRBJ1-4; D is unresolved. CDR1 and CDR2 (germline): WSHSY, SAAADI. The CDR3 loop spans 15 amino acids. The CDR3, as DNA: TGTGCCAGCAAGGCGACTATTGCAACTAATGAAAAACTGTTTTTT. Translation gives CASKATIATNEKLFF.

The chain uses TRBV10-3 and TRBJ1-6; 7 positions agree with TRBD1. The CDR3 extends over 12 amino acids. The trim removed 9 bases at V and 6 bases at J, leaving 2 bases unmatched. CDR1 is ENHRY and CDR2 is SYGVKD in the germline V gene. The CDR3 DNA reads as TGTGCCATTCAGGGGGGTAATTCACCCCTCCACTTT. Amino acids: CAIQGGNSPLHF.

This clonotype was picked up one time. A much larger clone lies one base from this, so it may be a read error. The rearrangement uses TRBV10-3 and TRBJ1-4, with TRBD1 identical over 9 bases. The CDR3 is 15 residues long. Germline CDR1 is ENHRY and CDR2 is SYGVKD. With 0 bases clipped from V and 6 bases from J, the junction kept 2 bases outside the gene matches. The CDR3, as DNA: TGTGCCATCAGTGAGTCGGGACAGGGAGATGAAAAACTGTTTTTT. Its translation: CAISESGQGDEKLFF.

The chain employs TRBV7-9 and TRBJ2-7; the match to TRBD2 covers 10 bases. The CDR3 contains 14 residues. Germline-derived CDR1 and CDR2 are SEHNR and FQNEAQ (reference sequence). Trimming took 8 bases from V and 0 from J; bases not matched to a gene: 4. As DNA, the CDR3 is TGTGCCAGCGAGGCTAGCGGGAGCTCCTACGAGCAGTACTTC. Its protein product is CASEASGSSYEQYF.

The chain is built from TRBV10-3 and TRBJ2-3, with 9 bases that match TRBD2. With 10 bases clipped from V and 5 bases from J, the junction kept 13 bases outside the gene matches. This CDR3 contains 15 residues. The V gene's germline CDR1 is ENHRY and CDR2 SYGVKD. DNA of the CDR3: TGTGCCACCCTAGCCAACTTGCGGGGGGGAGATACGCAGTATTTT. Translation: CATLANLRGGDTQYF.

This clonotype appeared many times. The chain employs TRBV7-9 and TRBJ1-2; 7 bases are shared with TRBD1. J lost 2 bases, V lost 4 bases, and 13 bases had no gene match. This CDR3 contains 17 residues. Germline V gene sequence: CDR1 SEHNR, CDR2 FQNEAQ (reference sequence). CDR3 bases: TGTGCCAGCAGCTCCACTTTTGGACAGGAGGGGAACTATGGCTACACCTTC. Protein sequence: CASSSTFGQEGNYGYTF.